These 26 T cell receptor beta chains share one sample of origin, sequenced in a study of technical replicates of blood from a handful of donors. Only in-frame clones appear in the TCRdb table, and some are missing; sequencing was by immunoSEQ multiplex PCR. Seen here are about 80,000 clones, just under 95% observed once, and the top ten hold approximately 0.45%. Input material: T cells isolated from PBMCs. These receptors originate from a human donor in good health.

The CDR3 sequence: CASALAGGPYNEQFF. In nucleotides, the CDR3 is TGTGCCAGTGCTCTAGCGGGAGGGCCCTACAATGAGCAGTTCTTC. The genes are TRBV19 and TRBJ2-1, with TRBD2 identical over 12 bases. CDR3 length: 15 residues. The ends lost 8 bases at V and 2 bases at J; junction bases unmatched: 4. Germline-derived CDR1 and CDR2 are LNHDA and SQIVND (reference sequence).

The chain couples TRBV11-3 to TRBJ2-7, with D uncertain. The CDR3 has 12 residues. CDR1 is SGHNT and CDR2 is YENEEA in the germline V gene. Trimming removed 0 bases from V and 5 bases from J, with 5 bases in between. CDR3 coding DNA: TGTGCCAGCAGCTTAGACAGGAACGAGCAGTACTTC. Protein product: CASSLDRNEQYF.

This clone has only one observation. In DNA form, the CDR3 reads TGTGCCAGCAGCGTAGACCCCTATACCTTGAACACTGAAGCTTTCTTT. Its protein product is CASSVDPYTLNTEAFF. The rearrangement links TRBV9 to TRBJ1-1, with D unclear. The CDR3 is made up of 16 amino acids. The V end was cut by 0 bases, the J end by 0 bases, with 12 bases between. Germline V gene data show CDR1 as SGDLS and CDR2 as YYNGEE.

The chain couples TRBV5-5 to TRBJ1-1; D remains ambiguous. Germline CDR1 is SGHKS and CDR2 is YYEKEE (reference sequence). This CDR3 has 14 amino acids. With 2 bases removed from V and 0 bases from J, the gap between germline ends came to 8 bases. CDR3 amino acids: CASSFEVLNTEAFF. CDR3 coding DNA: TGTGCCAGCAGCTTTGAGGTACTGAACACTGAAGCTTTCTTT.

The chain is built from TRBV9 and TRBJ2-7; tentatively, D is TRBD2 (5 bases). CDR3 size: 14 residues. Germline V CDR1 and CDR2: SGDLS, YYNGEE. Trimming removed 0 bases from V and 2 bases from J, with 9 bases in between. The CDR3 is CASSVAPGTYEQYF. In nucleotides, the CDR3 is TGTGCCAGCAGCGTAGCGCCGGGAACCTACGAGCAGTACTTC.

The V call is TRBV28, the J call TRBJ2-7; TRBD1 is a possible D gene (5 bases). Germline values: CDR1 MDHEN, CDR2 SYDVKM. CDR3 size: 13 residues. With 3 bases removed from V and 3 bases from J, the gap between germline ends came to 9 bases. This CDR3 is CASSFRANYEQYF. CDR3 DNA sequence: TGTGCCAGCAGTTTCAGGGCAAACTACGAGCAGTACTTC.

The rearrangement links TRBV5-6 to TRBJ1-4; 8 bases fit TRBD1. Unmatched junction bases numbered 3, after V lost 1 base and J lost 7 bases. The germline CDR1 and CDR2 sequences are SGHDT and YYEEEE. This CDR3 region has 14 residues. CDR3 protein: CASSLQTGVEKLFF. The CDR3, as DNA: TGTGCCAGCAGCTTGCAGACAGGGGTTGAAAAACTGTTTTTT.

The rearrangement uses TRBV29-1 and TRBJ1-2; 7 bases align to TRBD1. Looked up from germline, CDR1 is SQVTM and CDR2 is ANQGSEA. Trimming took 7 bases from V and 2 from J; bases not matched to a gene: 4. The CDR3 is 12 residues long. CDR3 amino acids: CSALTGNYGYTF. The CDR3 coding sequence is TGCAGCGCCTTGACAGGGAACTATGGCTACACCTTC.

The rearrangement joins TRBV4-3 to TRBJ1-1, with TRBD1 as a possible D gene (5 bases). CDR1 is LGHNA, CDR2 YSLEER, per germline. The CDR3 extends over 15 amino acids. Trimming took 2 bases from V and 4 from J, leaving 14 bases between them. The CDR3 region has the DNA TGCGCCAGCAGCCAACTTACTCAGGGTTCCACTGAAGCTTTCTTT. This gives the protein CASSQLTQGSTEAFF.

In this sample, this clone turned up once. The genes are TRBV4-2 and TRBJ1-4; 9 bases are a match to TRBD1. CDR1 and CDR2 (germline): LGHNA, YNFKEQ. The CDR3 sequence is 15 residues long. Trimming cost V 1 base and J 8 bases; bases outside gene matches: 5. The CDR3 nucleotides read TGTGCCAGCAGCCAAGCTGGGACAGGGAACGAAAAACTGTTTTTT. This sequence encodes CASSQAGTGNEKLFF.

CDR3 DNA sequence: TGTGCCAGCAGTTTATTTATGGGGGCGGGAGATCAGGGGACCCAGTACTTC. This codes for CASSLFMGAGDQGTQYF. This sequence joins TRBV28 and TRBJ2-5; D perhaps matches TRBD2 (7 bases). Germline V lookup: CDR1 MDHEN, CDR2 SYDVKM. V was trimmed by 1 base and J by 7 bases, leaving 22 bases between them. The CDR3 runs 17 residues.

The chain is built from TRBV5-6 and TRBJ2-7, with 12 bases matching TRBD2. From germline, CDR1 is SGHDT and CDR2 YYEEEE. This CDR3 has 16 residues. Losses at the gene ends were 4 bases for V and 0 bases for J; bases not matched to a gene: 5. CDR3 in DNA: TGTGCCAGCAGCCCCGGACTAGCGGGGTTCTCCTACGAGCAGTACTTC. Amino acid sequence: CASSPGLAGFSYEQYF.

This clone has just a few counts. The chain combines TRBV9 with TRBJ2-7; the match to TRBD1 covers 10 bases. In germline, CDR1 is SGDLS, CDR2 YYNGEE. This CDR3 has 13 residues. The V segment lost 3 bases and the J segment 7 bases; nucleotides outside the gene matches: 4. The CDR3 here is CASSADRGGEQYF. The CDR3 nucleotides read TGTGCCAGCAGCGCGGACAGGGGGGGTGAGCAGTACTTC.

In DNA, the CDR3 is TGTGCCAGTAGTCTCACTAGCGGGCCCTACAATGAGCAGTTCTTC. Amino acids: CASSLTSGPYNEQFF. This rearrangement joins TRBV19 to TRBJ2-1, with 9 bases that match TRBD2. Germline V lookup: CDR1 LNHDA, CDR2 SQIVND (reference sequence). The CDR3 consists of 15 residues. With 5 bases clipped from V and 2 bases from J, the junction kept 4 bases outside the gene matches.

For the CDR3, the DNA is TGTGCCAGCAGCGTTCGAGACACCTTTGGGGAGCAGTACTTC. Translated, it gives CASSVRDTFGEQYF. This rearrangement joins TRBV9 to TRBJ2-7; no clear D gene. The CDR3 length is 14 residues. Germline CDR1 reads SGDLS; CDR2 reads YYNGEE. Trimming pared 2 bases from V and 7 bases from J, leaving 16 bases between. Drawing the rest from reference TRBV9 and TRBJ2-7, the complete variable domain is DSGVTQTPKHLITATGQRVTLRCSPRSGDLSVYWYQQSLDQGLQFLIQYYNGEERAKGNILERFSAQQFPDLHSELNLSSLELGDSALYFCASSVRDTFGEQYFGPGTRLTVT.

The genes are TRBV19 and TRBJ1-2; maybe TRBD1 (5 bases). The CDR3 has 12 amino acids. CDR1 is LNHDA, CDR2 SQIVND, per germline (reference sequence). V lost 11 bases, J lost 5 bases, and 15 bases lay in between. The CDR3 loop reads CASSRGRYGYTF. The DNA of the CDR3 is TGTGCCTCAAGCCGGGGGAGATATGGCTACACCTTC.

This rearrangement joins TRBV11-2 to TRBJ1-1; TRBD1 agrees at 7 bases. Losses at the gene ends were 5 bases for V and 0 bases for J; bases not matched to a gene: 12. The CDR3 covers 17 residues. Germline values: CDR1 SGHAT, CDR2 FQNNGV. CDR3 loop: CASSQRQGPPMNTEAFF. The DNA of the CDR3 is TGTGCCAGCAGCCAACGACAGGGACCCCCCATGAACACTGAAGCTTTCTTT.

The chain uses TRBV6-6 and TRBJ1-5, with D tentatively TRBD1 (6 bases). In germline, CDR1 is MNHNY, CDR2 SVGAGI (reference sequence). This CDR3 contains 14 residues. Trimming took off 5 bases at V and 7 bases at J, with 15 bases between the two ends. CDR3 region: CASSSQGSGQPQHF. The CDR3 region has the DNA TGTGCCAGCAGTAGTCAGGGGAGCGGACAGCCCCAGCATTTT.

V usage is TRBV27 and J usage is TRBJ1-1, with D possibly TRBD1 on 6 matching bases. There are 12 residues in the CDR3. CDR1 is MNHEY and CDR2 is SMNVEV in the germline V gene (reference sequence). The germline V and J ends were trimmed by 10 bases and 1 base, with 10 bases remaining between them. The CDR3, as DNA: TGTGCCACTAAGACAGGGAACACTGAAGCTTTCTTT. Translation: CATKTGNTEAFF.

This clone was detected once. This chain uses TRBV7-6 with TRBJ2-1; D perhaps matches TRBD1 (5 bases). The length of the CDR3 is 14 residues. Germline V lookup: CDR1 SGHVS, CDR2 FNYEAQ. Trimming took off 2 bases at V and 2 bases at J, with 7 bases between the two ends. The CDR3 spells CASSLTGPYNEQFF. CDR3 bases: TGTGCCAGCAGCTTAACAGGTCCCTACAATGAGCAGTTCTTC.

The J gene is TRBJ2-5, the V gene TRBV7-2; D ambiguous. The CDR3 spans 13 residues. Deletions cut 5 bases from V and 6 bases from J, with 13 bases between. The germline CDR1 and CDR2 sequences are SGHTA and FQGNSA. This CDR3 is CASSPTGMKTQYF. In DNA, the CDR3 is TGTGCCAGCAGCCCTACGGGTATGAAGACCCAGTACTTC.

J is TRBJ1-1 and V is TRBV5-6; D perhaps matches TRBD1 (6 bases). Germline lookup yields CDR1 SGHDT and CDR2 YYEEEE. The CDR3 loop spans 15 amino acids. The V end lost 4 bases, the J end lost 1 base, and 14 bases lay between the germline ends. For the CDR3, the DNA is TGTGCCAGCAGCCGAGGGGGGGAGCGGAACACTGAAGCTTTCTTT. This gives the protein CASSRGGERNTEAFF.

The chain links TRBV20-1 to TRBJ1-2; tentative D call: TRBD1 (5 bases). This CDR3 contains 11 residues. Trimming removed 8 bases at V and 4 bases at J, with 11 bases between. Germline V gene sequence: CDR1 DFQATT, CDR2 SNEGSKA (reference sequence). For the CDR3, the DNA is TGCAGTCAGTACGGGGGCTATGGCTACACCTTC. Translated: CSQYGGYGYTF.

The J gene is TRBJ2-3, the V gene TRBV5-1; D is unresolved. CDR1 and CDR2 (germline): SGHRS, YFSETQ. The CDR3 is 14 residues long. Between the trimmed V and J ends, which lost 6 bases and 2 bases, there was a span of 13 bases. For the CDR3, the DNA is TGCGCCAGCACCGTTTCTCCTACCACAGATACGCAGTATTTT. Encoded protein: CASTVSPTTDTQYF.

The V call is TRBV15, the J call TRBJ2-1; a weak D match, TRBD2 (6 bases). The germline CDR1 and CDR2 sequences are LNHNV and YYDKDF (reference sequence). This CDR3 is built from 15 residues. Trimming took off 4 bases at V and 2 bases at J, with 12 bases between the two ends. The CDR3 bases are TGTGCCACCAGCATCGGGGGAGCGCCCTACAATGAGCAGTTCTTC. As protein: CATSIGGAPYNEQFF.

J is TRBJ2-2 and V is TRBV5-8, with D perhaps matching TRBD2 (6 bases). Germline CDR1 is SGHTS and CDR2 is YDEGEE. The CDR3 covers 16 residues. V was shortened by 2 bases and J by 3 bases, with 14 bases between the two germline ends. The CDR3 spells CASSFSWGGDTGELFF. The CDR3, as DNA: TGTGCCAGCAGCTTCTCGTGGGGAGGAGACACCGGGGAGCTGTTTTTT.